These 7 T cell receptor beta chains originate from one sample sequenced in a study of blood T cell repertoires in COVID-19. Sequenced by immunoSEQ multiplex PCR; TCRdb stores in-frame clones only, minus some. Among approximately 50,000 clones listed, more than 70% were seen once. Sample: peripheral blood. Receptors originate from a human donor in a cohort sampled during active COVID-19.

The V and J genes are TRBV28 and TRBJ1-1; D call uncertain. Trimming shortened V by 5 bases and J by 3 bases, and 7 bases separated the two germline ends. Germline CDR1 reads MDHEN; CDR2 reads SYDVKM. The CDR3 loop spans 12 amino acids. CDR3 sequence (DNA): TGTGCCAGCAGTCCGGAGTACACTGAAGCTTTCTTT. Its translation is CASSPEYTEAFF.

V is TRBV6-5 and J is TRBJ2-7; 11 bases match TRBD1. The ends lost 3 bases at V and 5 bases at J; junction bases unmatched: 9. CDR1 MNHEY and CDR2 SVGAGI come from the germline V gene. The CDR3 is made up of 16 amino acids. CDR3 protein: CASSYAGQGDSDEQYF. CDR3 nucleotide sequence: TGTGCCAGCAGTTATGCGGGACAGGGGGATTCGGACGAGCAGTACTTC.

This clone has just one count. The chain combines TRBV2 with TRBJ1-2; 7 nucleotides line up with TRBD1. V shed 6 bases and J 4 bases; nucleotides not matched to a gene: 8. Per the germline V gene, CDR1 is SNHLY and CDR2 is FYNNEI. This CDR3 is 14 amino acids long. CDR3 in amino acids: CASRRDRLPYGYTF. The CDR3, as DNA: TGTGCCAGCAGACGGGACAGACTACCCTATGGCTACACCTTC. The entire variable domain, with the rest obtained from reference TRBV2 and TRBJ1-2, is as follows: EPEVTQTPSHQVTQMGQEVILRCVPISNHLYFYWYRQILGQKVEFLVSFYNNEISEKSEIFDDQFSVERPDGSNFTLKIRSTKLEDSAMYFCASRRDRLPYGYTFGSGTRLTVV.

The chain combines TRBV5-4 with TRBJ1-4, with 10 bases aligning to TRBD1. Germline V gene sequence: CDR1 SGHNT, CDR2 YYREEE (reference sequence). The CDR3 is 14 amino acids. Trimming at V came to 4 bases and at J to 7 bases, leaving 4 bases not matched to a gene. CDR3 DNA sequence: TGTGCCAGCAGCAGACAGGGGGCAGGTGAAAAACTGTTTTTT. It is translated as CASSRQGAGEKLFF.

This clone occurred once. The V gene is TRBV7-7, the J gene TRBJ2-2; 11 positions agree with TRBD2. In germline, CDR1 is SSHAT, CDR2 FNYEAQ (reference sequence). The CDR3 contains 17 residues. V shed 5 bases, J shed 5 bases, and the junction held 10 bases outside the gene matches. The CDR3 here is CASSPQLAGVGTGELFF. The CDR3 coding sequence is TGTGCCAGCAGCCCCCAACTAGCGGGAGTTGGTACCGGGGAGCTGTTTTTT.

V is TRBV7-3 and J is TRBJ2-1; D possibly corresponds to TRBD2 (6 bases). Germline V CDR1 and CDR2: SGHTA, FQGTGA. V was shortened by 5 bases and J by 7 bases, with 15 bases between the two germline ends. The length of the CDR3 is 14 residues. CDR3 nucleotide sequence: TGTGCCAGCAGCCGTGGACGGGGACTGAATGAGCAGTTCTTC. It specifies CASSRGRGLNEQFF.

The genes are TRBV6-5 and TRBJ1-1; D gene uncertain. The germline gives CDR1 MNHEY, CDR2 SVGAGI. The CDR3 spans 14 residues. The V and J ends lost 6 bases and 4 bases respectively, with 15 bases between them. This CDR3 reads CASRHGSGSTEAFF. As DNA, the CDR3 is TGTGCCAGCAGACACGGGTCGGGGAGCACTGAAGCTTTCTTT.